This TCR beta chain emerged from a study of identical twins. General study results and limits: Researchers reported weaker excess twin sharing in beta out-of-frame sequences.

Details on this clonotype: What it binds is not known.

TCRdb ran MiXCR on the 5' RACE reads and lists one entry per CDR3 protein. The sample includes hundreds of thousands of distinct CDR3 sequences, around 6% of them seen just once. The sequencing sample was made of naive T cells sorted from blood. This TCR derives from a man aged 18-30 years in good health.

The CDR3 spells CASSPNPPGTRRHNEQFF. DNA of the CDR3: TGTGCCAGCAGCCCAAACCCACCCGGGACCAGGAGGCACAATGAGCAGTTCTTC. This rearrangement joins TRBV11-2 to TRBJ2-1; TRBD1 or TRBD2 may be the D gene (5 bases each). The ends were cut back, 5 bases at V and 5 bases at J, with 25 bases in the middle. The CDR3 is made up of 18 amino acids. Germline loops: CDR1 SGHAT, CDR2 FQNNGV.